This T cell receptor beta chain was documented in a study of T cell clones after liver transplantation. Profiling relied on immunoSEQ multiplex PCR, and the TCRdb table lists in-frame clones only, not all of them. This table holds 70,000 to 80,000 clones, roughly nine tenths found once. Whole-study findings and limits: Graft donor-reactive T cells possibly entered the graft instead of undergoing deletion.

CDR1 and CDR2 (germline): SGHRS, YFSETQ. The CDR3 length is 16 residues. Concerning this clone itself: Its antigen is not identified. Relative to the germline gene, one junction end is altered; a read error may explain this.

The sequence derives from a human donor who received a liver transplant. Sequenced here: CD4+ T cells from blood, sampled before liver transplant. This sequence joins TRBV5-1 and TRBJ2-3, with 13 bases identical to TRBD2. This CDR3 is CASSLGLAGRGDTQYF. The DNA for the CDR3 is TGCGCCAGCAGTTTGGGACTAGCGGGACGGGGAGATACGCAGTATTTT.